Following are 29 T cell receptor beta chains from one sample sequenced in a study of shared clonotypes between healthy human individuals. The assay was immunoSEQ multiplex PCR, and TCRdb's table has in-frame clones only and misses some. The sample shows about 1.4 million clones, roughly 97% of them seen only once. Sequencing input: naive CD4+ T cells sorted from blood. Specified subset: CD45RA+ positively selected. Receptor source: a man aged 25 to 45 in good health.

V and J are TRBV9 and TRBJ2-5, with TRBD1 matching 7 bases. This CDR3 comprises 14 residues. Per germline, CDR1 SGDLS and CDR2 YYNGEE. After removal of 6 bases from V and 0 bases from J, the junction contained 5 bases not matched to a gene. CDR3 amino acids: CASNRQGDQETQYF. For the CDR3, the DNA is TGTGCCAGCAACCGACAGGGCGACCAAGAGACCCAGTACTTC.

This rearrangement joins TRBV7-2 to TRBJ2-7, with D hard to call. Germline loops: CDR1 SGHTA, CDR2 FQGNSA. The CDR3 is made up of 14 amino acids. V was cut by 5 bases and J by 3 bases, with 14 bases left in between. This CDR3 is CASSPQQAVYEQYF. The DNA for the CDR3 is TGTGCCAGCAGCCCCCAGCAGGCGGTCTACGAGCAGTACTTC.

The chain employs TRBV9 and TRBJ1-1; TRBD1 matches 8 bases. J was trimmed by 2 bases and V by 0 bases; bases with no gene match: 6. The CDR3 spans 16 residues. The V gene's germline CDR1 is SGDLS and CDR2 YYNGEE. CDR3 in DNA: TGTGCCAGCAGCGTAGCTTATCAGGGGGCTAACACTGAAGCTTTCTTT. Translating it yields CASSVAYQGANTEAFF.

The chain has TRBV20-1 and TRBJ2-1; no clear D gene. Trimming shortened V by 1 base and J by 10 bases, and 8 bases separated the two germline ends. The germline CDR1 and CDR2 sequences are DFQATT and SNEGSKA (reference sequence). CDR3 size: 11 residues. The CDR3 is CSARGLQEQFF. The CDR3 nucleotides read TGCAGTGCTAGAGGCCTTCAAGAGCAGTTCTTC.

Points on this clone: This sample includes further DNA sequences coding for the same CDR3. This chain connects TRBV27 to TRBJ2-3; D is uncertain. In germline, CDR1 is MNHEY, CDR2 SMNVEV (reference sequence). V was clipped by 6 bases and J by 1 base, with 2 bases between them. This CDR3 contains 11 residues. The CDR3 here is CASRRTDTQYF. Written as DNA, the CDR3 is TGTGCCAGCAGACGCACAGATACGCAGTATTTT.

The rearrangement links TRBV2 to TRBJ2-1; 11 positions match TRBD1. J gave up 1 base and V 3 bases, and 5 bases lay outside the gene matches. This CDR3 comprises 17 residues. The germline V gene encodes CDR1 SNHLY and CDR2 FYNNEI. In DNA, the CDR3 is TGTGCCAGCAGTGAGTGGACAGGGGGCACGTCCTACAATGAGCAGTTCTTC. Its translation: CASSEWTGGTSYNEQFF.

The chain employs TRBV5-6 and TRBJ2-2; 13 bases map to TRBD2. The V gene end was trimmed by 3 bases and the J gene end by 3 bases; junction bases not matched to a gene: 5. In germline, CDR1 is SGHDT, CDR2 YYEEEE. The CDR3 is 17 residues long. This chain's CDR3 is CASSYRTSGRYTGELFF. The CDR3, as DNA: TGTGCCAGCAGCTATCGGACTAGCGGGAGATACACCGGGGAGCTGTTTTTT.

The genes are TRBV7-2 and TRBJ2-7; 10 nucleotides align to TRBD1. CDR3 size: 14 residues. V was clipped by 5 bases and J by 2 bases; unmatched bases: 3. The V gene's germline CDR1 is SGHTA and CDR2 FQGNSA. The CDR3, as DNA: TGTGCCAGCAGCCCCGGACAGGGGGCCTACGAGCAGTACTTC. Translation gives CASSPGQGAYEQYF.

The chain has TRBV15 and TRBJ2-3; no firm D call. The CDR3 consists of 14 residues. Germline V gene sequence: CDR1 LNHNV, CDR2 YYDKDF (reference sequence). The V and J ends lost 1 base and 0 bases respectively, with 5 bases between them. In nucleotides, the CDR3 is TGTGCCACCAGCAGAGGCGGCAGCACAGATACGCAGTATTTT. Its translation: CATSRGGSTDTQYF.

The chain carries TRBV29-1 and TRBJ2-5; D unresolved. The CDR3 is 13 amino acids. CDR1 and CDR2 (germline): SQVTM, ANQGSEA. In DNA form, the CDR3 reads TGCAGTGCCTCGGGCCGCTTCCAAGAGACCCAGTACTTC. This gives the protein CSASGRFQETQYF.

The rearrangement uses TRBV9 and TRBJ2-2; TRBD2 might be the D (5 bases). Germline V gene data show CDR1 as SGDLS and CDR2 as YYNGEE. With 0 bases removed from V and 7 bases from J, the gap between germline ends came to 13 bases. This CDR3 spans 15 amino acids. The CDR3 nucleotides are TGTGCCAGCAGCGTAGGAGGGAGAATTGGCGGGGAGCTGTTTTTT. Translated, it gives CASSVGGRIGGELFF.

Regarding this clone: Other DNA sequences of this sample code for an identical CDR3. The chain's CDR3 is CASSSAGLTGSGEFF. The DNA of the CDR3 is TGTGCCAGCAGTTCGGCGGGTCTGACAGGGTCGGGGGAGTTCTTC. The V call is TRBV5-4, the J call TRBJ2-1, with D tentatively TRBD1 (7 bases). Germline CDR1 is SGHNT and CDR2 is YYREEE (reference sequence). V was trimmed by 5 bases and J by 14 bases, leaving 26 bases between them. This CDR3 has 15 amino acids.

The chain joins TRBV9 to TRBJ2-3; a possible D gene is TRBD1 (6 bases). Germline loops: CDR1 SGDLS, CDR2 YYNGEE. The CDR3 totals 15 residues. Trimming stripped 1 base from V and 3 bases from J, with 12 bases between. The CDR3, as DNA: TGTGCCAGCAGCGTACGGCAGGGGAATACAGATACGCAGTATTTT. Amino acid sequence: CASSVRQGNTDTQYF. Full variable domain (outside the CDR3, taken from reference TRBV9 and TRBJ2-3): DSGVTQTPKHLITATGQRVTLRCSPRSGDLSVYWYQQSLDQGLQFLIQYYNGEERAKGNILERFSAQQFPDLHSELNLSSLELGDSALYFCASSVRQGNTDTQYFGPGTRLTVL.

CDR3 residues: CASSQRGRPNTGELFF. CDR3 DNA: TGTGCCAGCTCCCAACGCGGACGTCCGAACACCGGGGAGCTGTTTTTT. The rearrangement links TRBV18 to TRBJ2-2; D uncertain. V shed 6 bases and J shed 0 bases, with 14 bases lying between them. The CDR3 runs to 16 residues. Germline values: CDR1 KGHSH, CDR2 LQKENI.

This clone turned up a few times. This chain joins TRBV11-2 and TRBJ2-3, with TRBD1 identical over 8 bases. This CDR3 contains 15 residues. Trimming at V came to 5 bases and at J to 1 base, leaving 5 bases not matched to a gene. CDR1 and CDR2 (germline): SGHAT, FQNNGV. The CDR3 is CASSIPTGGTDTQYF. The CDR3 DNA follows: TGTGCCAGCAGCATACCGACAGGGGGCACAGATACGCAGTATTTT.

The rearrangement uses TRBV15 and TRBJ2-2, with 7 bases fitting TRBD1. This CDR3 is 14 amino acids long. In germline, CDR1 is LNHNV, CDR2 YYDKDF (reference sequence). Trimming cost V 6 bases and J 4 bases; bases outside gene matches: 5. CDR3: CATRRQGTTGELFF. The CDR3 DNA follows: TGTGCCACCAGACGACAGGGAACCACCGGGGAGCTGTTTTTT.

The chain combines TRBV15 with TRBJ2-1; 8 bases fit TRBD2. Germline-derived CDR1 and CDR2 are LNHNV and YYDKDF (reference sequence). The length of the CDR3 is 16 residues. V dropped 3 bases and J dropped 7; count of bases not matched to a gene: 11. The CDR3 loop reads CATSSHFAGGINEQFF. The CDR3 DNA follows: TGTGCCACCAGCAGCCATTTTGCGGGGGGAATTAATGAGCAGTTCTTC. Using reference TRBV15 and TRBJ2-1 for the parts outside the CDR3, the full variable domain is DAMVIQNPRYQVTQFGKPVTLSCSQTLNHNVMYWYQQKSSQAPKLLFHYYDKDFNNEADTPDNFQSRRPNTSFCFLDIRSPGLGDTAMYLCATSSHFAGGINEQFFGPGTRLTVL.

CDR3 sequence (DNA): TGTGCCAGCAGCTTATTGGGGACAGGGGGCCCTGGGGCCAACGTCCTGACTTTC. Encoded protein: CASSLLGTGGPGANVLTF. This chain joins TRBV11-2 and TRBJ2-6; 12 bases are shared with TRBD1. Germline trimming cut 2 bases from V and 2 bases from J; bases unmatched to any gene: 4. Germline V gene sequence: CDR1 SGHAT, CDR2 FQNNGV. The CDR3 sequence is 18 residues long.

The genes are TRBV9 and TRBJ2-5; 15 bases map to TRBD2. The germline V gene encodes CDR1 SGDLS and CDR2 YYNGEE. The CDR3 has 15 amino acids. J was trimmed by 4 bases and V by 6 bases; bases with no gene match: 4. CDR3 protein: CASTPGLAGGETQYF. The CDR3 nucleotides are TGTGCCAGCACCCCGGGACTAGCGGGAGGAGAGACCCAGTACTTC.

The J gene is TRBJ1-5, the V gene TRBV27; tentatively, D is TRBD1 (5 bases). V gave up 8 bases and J gave up 6 bases, with 17 bases separating them. The CDR3 is made up of 14 amino acids. The germline gives CDR1 MNHEY, CDR2 SMNVEV (reference sequence). The CDR3 here is CASGKFGASQPQHF. CDR3 nucleotide sequence: TGTGCCAGCGGAAAGTTCGGGGCGAGTCAGCCCCAGCATTTT.

Here the CDR3 DNA reads TGTGCCAGCAGCTTGGCGGCAGTACAAGAGACCCAGTACTTC. It specifies CASSLAAVQETQYF. The chain links TRBV5-5 to TRBJ2-5; the D is unclear. Trimming left V 0 bases short and J 2 bases short, with 8 bases between. This CDR3 has 14 amino acids. The germline CDR1 and CDR2 sequences are SGHKS and YYEKEE (reference sequence). The full variable domain, with the rest looked up from reference TRBV5-5 and TRBJ2-5, is DAGVTQSPTHLIKTRGQQVTLRCSPISGHKSVSWYQQVLGQGPQFIFQYYEKEERGRGNFPDRFSARQFPNYSSELNVNALLLGDSALYLCASSLAAVQETQYFGPGTRLLVL.

The chain links TRBV7-9 to TRBJ1-5; D is unresolved. Germline V gene sequence: CDR1 SEHNR, CDR2 FQNEAQ (reference sequence). CDR3 length: 14 residues. Trimming cost V 5 bases and J 3 bases, with 11 bases left between them. CDR3 loop: CASSPLGPNQPQHF. In nucleotides, the CDR3 is TGTGCCAGCAGCCCTTTGGGTCCCAATCAGCCCCAGCATTTT. Based on the CDR3 plus reference TRBV7-9 and TRBJ1-5, the full variable domain is DTGVSQNPRHKITKRGQNVTFRCDPISEHNRLYWYRQTLGQGPEFLTYFQNEAQLEKSRLLSDRFSAERPKGSFSTLEIQRTEQGDSAMYLCASSPLGPNQPQHFGDGTRLSIL.

The genes are TRBV10-1 and TRBJ2-7; TRBD1 or TRBD2 may be the D gene (5 bases each). Per the germline V gene, CDR1 is WNHNN and CDR2 is SYGVQD (reference sequence). This CDR3 contains 12 residues. Trimming took off 2 bases at V and 9 bases at J, with 11 bases between the two ends. In DNA, the CDR3 is TGCGCCAGCAGTGAGGTCCCGGGACGGCAGTACTTC. This translates into CASSEVPGRQYF.

This clone showed up just once. Other DNA sequences of this sample code for an identical CDR3. V is TRBV5-4 and J is TRBJ2-7; 11 nucleotides agree with TRBD2. Trimming removed 4 bases from V and 3 bases from J; junction bases left unmatched: 6. CDR3 size: 15 residues. Germline-derived CDR1 and CDR2 are SGHNT and YYREEE (reference sequence). CDR3 region: CASSPGTSGIYEQYF. In DNA form, the CDR3 reads TGTGCCAGCAGCCCAGGGACTAGCGGAATCTACGAGCAGTACTTC.

The genes are TRBV7-8 and TRBJ1-3, with D hard to call. CDR1 and CDR2 from the germline V gene are SGHVS and FQNEAQ. V was shortened by 1 base and J by 0 bases, with 7 bases between the two germline ends. This CDR3 has 15 residues. CDR3 nucleotides: TGTGCCAGCAGCTTAGACTACCGCTCTGGAAACACCATATATTTT. Protein sequence: CASSLDYRSGNTIYF.

This chain uses TRBV28 with TRBJ1-2; 7 bases map to TRBD1. With 2 bases clipped from V and 8 bases from J, the junction kept 5 bases outside the gene matches. This CDR3 contains 13 residues. Germline V gives CDR1 MDHEN, CDR2 SYDVKM. CDR3 residues: CASSLVRGHGYTF. The CDR3 region has the DNA TGTGCCAGCAGTTTAGTTAGGGGGCACGGCTACACCTTC.

The chain joins TRBV30 to TRBJ2-1, with TRBD2 as a possible D gene (5 bases). Germline V gene data show CDR1 as GTSNPN and CDR2 as SVGIG (reference sequence). The V end lost 8 bases, the J end lost 2 bases, and 16 bases lay between the germline ends. The CDR3 is 14 amino acids. CDR3 DNA: TGTGCCGTCTCCGGGGAACCCACCTACAATGAGCAGTTCTTC. It is translated as CAVSGEPTYNEQFF.

The J gene is TRBJ2-1, the V gene TRBV28; 11 bases fit TRBD2. In germline, CDR1 is MDHEN, CDR2 SYDVKM. The CDR3 contains 16 residues. V dropped 3 bases and J dropped 13; count of bases not matched to a gene: 14. The CDR3 spells CASSLLLAGEPPGQFF. The CDR3 nucleotides read TGTGCCAGCAGTTTGTTACTAGCGGGGGAACCTCCCGGACAGTTCTTC.

The chain combines TRBV27 with TRBJ1-5; TRBD1 matches at 8 bases. CDR1 is MNHEY, CDR2 SMNVEV, per germline (reference sequence). The trim removed 3 bases at V and 1 base at J, leaving 11 bases unmatched. The CDR3 extends over 18 amino acids. The CDR3 sequence is CASSFQSGGKVSNQPQHF. Here the CDR3 DNA reads TGTGCCAGCAGTTTTCAATCAGGGGGCAAAGTGAGCAATCAGCCCCAGCATTTT.